This T cell receptor beta chain originates from a study of blood T cell repertoires in COVID-19 (TCRdb year 2020). The study in broad terms: The collaborator samples originated in the United States, Italy and Spain and spanned the acute and convalescent phases of COVID-19. Samples came from the ongoing ImmuneRACE study (first 160 participants) plus 1,254 subjects from 6 global collaborators. Where HLA class I and class II types were available, the types were taken from metadata supplied by the sample provider, not from assay-based typing. Deeply sampled blood TCRbeta repertoires from subjects exposed to, actively infected with, or recovered from COVID-19 were included in the dataset. The material from the prospective study consisted of cDNA or gDNA derived from T cells, B-cell-depleted T cells, or PBMCs. Sample metadata almost always included a de-identified subject ID, COVID-19 status, age in years and sex. A freely available public database, intended as a resource for researchers studying the immune response to SARS-CoV-2, is where the repertoires were released. What the work shows at the level of the full study, not this receptor alone: The quantity of clinical and demographic metadata differed by source and by participant and was supplied without curation.

For this clone: Its antigen target is currently unknown. No much larger clonotype is one base removed from it; base qualities were not supplied.

V gives up 1 base and J gives up 6 bases, and the segment between their germline ends measures 10 bases. The germline V gene specifies SGHVT as CDR1 and SQSDAQ as CDR2. Spanning cysteine to phenylalanine, the CDR3 consists of 14 amino acids. The entry retains the CDR3 DNA only, 42 bases that are in frame from base 1. Whole blood was collected in K2EDTA tubes by collaborating institutions according to the institutions' own protocols. For TCRbeta analysis, collaborators shipped samples in one of three forms: frozen whole blood, isolated PBMCs, or DNA extracted from either of those sample types. TCRbeta CDR3 regions were amplified from genomic DNA by means of the immunoSEQ Assay, a bias-controlled multiplex PCR. Per the original workflow: The number of nucleated cells in each sample was estimated from the amplification of reference gene primers within the assay. Sequence reads were collapsed and filtered to measure the absolute abundance of every unique TCRbeta CDR3 rearrangement. Productive Simpson clonality was computed per sample as the square root of Simpson's diversity index over productive rearrangements. TCRdb's version of the immuneACCESS table is confined to in-frame rearrangements and falls short of the full clone set. An unresolved V gene accounts for under half of the shortfall where checked; the remainder is of unknown origin. V and J calls and clone size are copied from that table; D and trimming were computed from the DNA. The sample table lists about 210,000 clones, 75% to 90% of them with a count of one. The ten largest clones take up 4.8% of the sample.

In this chain, TRBV7-4 is recombined with TRBJ1-5, with TRBD1 tentatively as D gene (5 bases match). The origin of this receptor is a woman aged 40-49 years with acute or convalescent COVID-19. Source material: peripheral blood. The CDR3 region reads CASSLVRGSQPQHF. The DNA sequence follows: TGTGCCAGCAGCTTAGTTCGGGGGAGTCAGCCCCAGCATTTT.